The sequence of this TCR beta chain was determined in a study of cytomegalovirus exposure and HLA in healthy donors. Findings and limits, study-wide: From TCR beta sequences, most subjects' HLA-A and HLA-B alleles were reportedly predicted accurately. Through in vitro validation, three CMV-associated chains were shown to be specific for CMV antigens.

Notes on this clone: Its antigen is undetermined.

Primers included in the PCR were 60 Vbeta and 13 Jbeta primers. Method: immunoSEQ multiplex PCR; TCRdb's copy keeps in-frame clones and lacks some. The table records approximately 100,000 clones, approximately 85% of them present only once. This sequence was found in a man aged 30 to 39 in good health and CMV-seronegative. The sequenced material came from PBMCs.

CDR3 residues: CASSWNGGPPTYEQYF. DNA for the CDR3: TGTGCCAGCAGTTGGAATGGGGGCCCCCCCACCTACGAGCAGTACTTC. V is TRBV27 and J is TRBJ2-7, with D possibly being TRBD1 (6 bases). There are 16 residues in the CDR3. Trimming cost V 4 bases and J 2 bases, with 18 bases left between them. The germline V gene encodes CDR1 MNHEY and CDR2 SMNVEV (reference sequence).